These 20 T cell receptor beta chains share one sample of origin, sequenced in a study of blood T cell repertoires in COVID-19. Generated by immunoSEQ multiplex PCR, the TCRdb table keeps only in-frame clones and is missing some. In the table there are approximately 300,000 clones, about 85% of which are singletons. Sample: peripheral blood. These receptor sequences come from a woman aged 45-60 years who had recovered from COVID-19.

The chain recombines TRBV27 with TRBJ1-2; D possibly corresponds to TRBD1 (5 bases). Trimming pared 8 bases from V and 8 bases from J, leaving 15 bases between. The germline CDR1 and CDR2 sequences are MNHEY and SMNVEV (reference sequence). The CDR3 sequence is 12 residues long. This CDR3 reads CASGGGFSGYTF. CDR3 sequence (DNA): TGTGCCAGCGGGGGGGGTTTTTCGGGCTACACCTTC.

The chain combines TRBV7-6 with TRBJ2-1; perhaps TRBD2 as D (6 bases). The CDR3 is made up of 17 amino acids. In germline, CDR1 is SGHVS, CDR2 FNYEAQ. V lost 3 bases and J lost 7, with 22 bases in between. The CDR3 is CASSFPAGTQEGNEQFF. As DNA, the CDR3 is TGTGCCAGCAGCTTCCCCGCCGGGACCCAGGAGGGGAATGAGCAGTTCTTC.

The V and J genes are TRBV7-2 and TRBJ2-5; TRBD2 might be the D (5 bases). The V end was cut by 2 bases, the J end by 1 base, with 8 bases between. The CDR3 is 14 amino acids. Germline-derived CDR1 and CDR2 are SGHTA and FQGNSA. The CDR3 DNA reads TGTGCCAGCAGCTTAACACGGGGCCAAGAGACCCAGTACTTC. It is translated as CASSLTRGQETQYF.

A single count supports this clone. V is TRBV5-6 and J is TRBJ2-1; TRBD1 matches at 8 bases. With V trimmed by 6 bases and J by 4 bases, 9 bases remained unmatched. The germline CDR1 and CDR2 sequences are SGHDT and YYEEEE. The CDR3 is made up of 15 amino acids. The CDR3 loop is CASITTGAQYNEQFF. The CDR3 coding sequence is TGTGCCAGCATTACGACAGGGGCGCAGTACAATGAGCAGTTCTTC.

This chain uses TRBV5-6 with TRBJ2-6; D gene unclear. The CDR3 sequence is 15 residues long. Germline lookup yields CDR1 SGHDT and CDR2 YYEEEE. Between the trimmed V and J ends, which lost 0 bases and 0 bases, there was a span of 4 bases. The CDR3 is CASSLDFSGANVLTF. Here the CDR3 DNA reads TGTGCCAGCAGCTTGGACTTCTCTGGGGCCAACGTCCTGACTTTC.

This chain joins TRBV28 and TRBJ2-7, with a weak D call TRBD1 (5 bases). Deletions cut 1 base from V and 7 bases from J, with 14 bases between. Germline CDR1 is MDHEN and CDR2 is SYDVKM. The CDR3 extends over 14 amino acids. CDR3 in DNA: TGTGCCAGCAGTTTATCAAGGGGCCTACGAGAGCAGTACTTC. This sequence encodes CASSLSRGLREQYF.

The count of this clone is one. Other nucleotide sequences in the sample specify the same CDR3. This chain links TRBV12-3 or TRBV12-4 with TRBJ2-7, with 7 bases fitting TRBD2. The CDR3 runs 13 residues. V trimming: 4 bases; J trimming: 3 bases; junction bases outside the gene matches: 3. CDR3 loop: CASSSGGSYEQYF. DNA for the CDR3: TGTGCCAGCAGTTCGGGGGGTAGCTACGAGCAGTACTTC.

The CDR3 nucleotides read TGCGCCAGCAGCCTTACACTAGAACTCAAGCAGTTCTTC. Its protein is CASSLTLELKQFF. The rearrangement links TRBV4-3 to TRBJ2-1; a weak D match, TRBD2 (5 bases). The germline V gene has CDR1 LGHNA and CDR2 YSLEER. Trimming shortened V by 4 bases and J by 11 bases, and 15 bases separated the two germline ends. This CDR3 is built from 13 residues.

This clone was observed a single time. V gene TRBV12-5 combines with J gene TRBJ1-1; 7 bases map to TRBD1. Unmatched junction bases numbered 5, after V lost 4 bases and J lost 6 bases. From germline, CDR1 is LGHNT and CDR2 FRNRAP. This CDR3 comprises 13 residues. As DNA, the CDR3 is TGTGCTAGTGGTTGGGACAGTAGTCCTGAAGCTTTCTTT. Amino acids: CASGWDSSPEAFF.

The gene calls are TRBV28 and TRBJ1-5; D remains unclear. Trimming pared 3 bases from V and 2 bases from J, leaving 17 bases between. In germline, CDR1 is MDHEN, CDR2 SYDVKM. CDR3 length: 17 residues. The CDR3 nucleotides are TGTGCCAGCAGTTTTGGCGGCCCCGGCGAGGGCAATCAGCCCCAGCATTTT. Its translation: CASSFGGPGEGNQPQHF.

This chain links TRBV6-2 or TRBV6-3 with TRBJ2-3; D gene unclear. Trimming removed 6 bases from V and 4 bases from J, with 17 bases in between. Germline V CDR1 and CDR2: MNHEY, SVGEGT. The CDR3 loop spans 15 amino acids. CDR3 in amino acids: CASSQATHEADTQYF. The CDR3 DNA follows: TGTGCCAGCAGCCAAGCGACCCATGAGGCAGATACGCAGTATTTT.

J is TRBJ2-5 and V is TRBV7-6; 16 nucleotides line up with TRBD2. Unmatched junction bases numbered 16, after V lost 8 bases and J lost 1 base. This CDR3 contains 20 residues. CDR1 and CDR2 (germline): SGHVS, FNYEAQ. The CDR3 DNA reads TGTGCCAGCGCTCGAGGGGGACTAGCGGGAGGGCCGCGAGGCCAAGAGACCCAGTACTTC. As protein: CASARGGLAGGPRGQETQYF.

This clone is a singleton in its sample. The chain is built from TRBV15 and TRBJ1-1, with D perhaps TRBD1 (6 bases). Germline V gives CDR1 LNHNV, CDR2 YYDKDF (reference sequence). The CDR3 sequence is 14 residues long. Between the trimmed V and J ends, which lost 0 bases and 2 bases, there was a span of 7 bases. The CDR3 reads CATSREGANTEAFF. CDR3 nucleotides: TGTGCCACCAGCAGAGAGGGGGCAAACACTGAAGCTTTCTTT.

This clone was observed at least ten times. This chain links TRBV7-8 with TRBJ1-5; 8 bases map to TRBD1. Germline V gives CDR1 SGHVS, CDR2 FQNEAQ. The CDR3 has 14 amino acids. The J segment lost 6 bases and the V segment lost 5 bases, leaving 6 bases of the junction unmatched. The CDR3 protein is CASSERQGFQPQHF. The CDR3 region has the DNA TGTGCCAGCAGCGAAAGACAGGGGTTTCAGCCCCAGCATTTT.

The chain combines TRBV5-1 with TRBJ2-5, with 13 bases aligning to TRBD2. Trimming removed 4 bases from V and 4 bases from J; junction bases left unmatched: 7. Germline V lookup: CDR1 SGHRS, CDR2 YFSETQ. CDR3 length equals 16 residues. In nucleotides, the CDR3 is TGCGCCAGCAGCCCGGGGGGACTAGCGGGACCAGAGACCCAGTACTTC. Translated, it gives CASSPGGLAGPETQYF.

The genes are TRBV5-1 and TRBJ2-3, with 7 bases that match TRBD1. V shed 7 bases, J shed 4 bases, and the junction held 9 bases outside the gene matches. The CDR3 has 14 amino acids. Germline V lookup: CDR1 SGHRS, CDR2 YFSETQ. DNA for the CDR3: TGCGCCAGCGCGTCGACAGGGCGGGCAGATACGCAGTATTTT. It codes for CASASTGRADTQYF.

This chain connects TRBV4-1 to TRBJ1-1; D is unclear. Trimming left V 2 bases short and J 11 bases short, with 18 bases between. Germline V CDR1 and CDR2: MGHRA, YSYEKL. This CDR3 has 14 amino acids. CDR3 amino acids: CASSQSSRFRRAFF. In DNA form, the CDR3 reads TGCGCCAGCAGCCAAAGCAGCAGATTCAGGAGGGCTTTCTTT.

This sequence joins TRBV19 and TRBJ1-6, with D uncertain. CDR1 LNHDA and CDR2 SQIVND come from the germline V gene (reference sequence). V was cut by 5 bases and J by 6 bases, with 11 bases left in between. This CDR3 comprises 14 residues. The CDR3 nucleotides are TGTGCCAGTAGTCTGAGTTTCGGTAATTCACCCCTCCACTTT. The encoded protein is CASSLSFGNSPLHF.

The chain uses TRBV18 and TRBJ2-2, with TRBD2 matching 8 bases. The germline gives CDR1 KGHSH, CDR2 LQKENI. V lost 1 base and J lost 5; bases outside the gene matches: 6. The length of the CDR3 is 16 residues. The CDR3 coding sequence is TGTGCCAGCTCACCACTCCGAGCGGGAGAGACCGGGGAGCTGTTTTTT. Translation: CASSPLRAGETGELFF.

J is TRBJ2-7 and V is TRBV5-5; TRBD2 matches 11 bases. Germline loops: CDR1 SGHKS, CDR2 YYEKEE (reference sequence). This CDR3 spans 18 amino acids. V lost 0 bases to trimming and J lost 3 bases; unmatched junction nucleotides: 11. The CDR3 here is CASSLAYSGGVMNYEQYF. The CDR3 coding sequence is TGTGCCAGCAGCTTGGCCTATAGCGGGGGGGTAATGAACTACGAGCAGTACTTC.